This TCR beta chain comes out of a study of low-dose radiotherapy and immunotherapy resistance in tumors. In the study overall: Intravenous administration to patients comprised nivolumab at 240 mg every two weeks and ipilimumab at 1 mg/kg every six weeks. Intravenous cyclophosphamide 200 mg/m2 was given every two weeks, one day before radiation and immunotherapy.

Germline lookup yields CDR1 SGHTS and CDR2 YDEGEE. This CDR3 is 13 amino acids long. Between the trimmed V and J ends, which lost 2 bases and 4 bases, there was a span of 8 bases. First-strand cDNA relied on TRAV- and TRBV-specific primers spanning alpha and beta chains. The TCRs were subjected to amplification over around 19 PCR cycles employing a constant-region primer in conjunction with a V-primer adapter. TCRdb used MiXCR to reprocess the reads, holding one entry per CDR3 protein. The table includes around 13,000 distinct CDR3 sequences, 60% detected once. This TCR came from a human donor with advanced metastatic prostate, ovarian, gallbladder or colorectal cancer (not recorded which). This table probably holds off-target reads from a library built for another chain. V gene TRBV5-8 combines with J gene TRBJ2-3; no definite D call. CDR3: CASSLEGSDTQYF. CDR3 nucleotides: TGTGCCAGCAGCTTAGAAGGTTCAGATACGCAGTATTTT.